This T cell receptor (beta chain) was recorded in a study of blood T cells in healthy people across ages. Germline V gene data show CDR1 as SGHVS and CDR2 as FNYEAQ. CDR3 length: 16 residues. J was trimmed by 0 bases and V by 5 bases; bases with no gene match: 4. A second PCR, run for roughly 6 to 11 cycles, used a sample-barcoded 5' primer plus a J-beta primer mix. A single record per CDR3 protein comes from TCRdb applying MiXCR to the 5' RACE reads. The table records approximately 830,000 distinct CDR3 sequences, about 59% of them present only once. This clonotype was counted a single time. Peripheral blood samples of around 9.5 milliliters were drawn from each donor.

The V call is TRBV7-6, the J call TRBJ2-2; 9 bases map to TRBD1. This TCR was recovered from a young man in good health. The material sequenced was blood. This CDR3 is CASSQTGGSNTGELFF. CDR3 in DNA: TGTGCCAGCAGCCAGACAGGGGGTTCGAACACCGGGGAGCTGTTTTTT.